This T cell receptor (beta chain) was sequenced in a study of neurological immune-mediated disorders. Libraries used 2 million unsorted PBMCs kept frozen in RNAlater. Remarks on this clonotype: Its antigen is not known.

CDR1 and CDR2 (germline): MGHRA, YSYEKL. This CDR3 spans 16 amino acids. V was pared by 0 bases and J by 2 bases, with 14 bases between. Findings of the study overall: No expanded-clone CDR3 amino acid sequence recurred across subjects, suggesting private TCR-beta repertoires. In HTLV-1-associated myelopathy, TCR clonal expansion was greatest, whereas multiple sclerosis had the least, falling below healthy controls.

Synthesis of cDNA was performed by 5'RACE using 10-nucleotide random UMIs. TCRdb re-called the 5' RACE reads through MiXCR, storing one row per CDR3 protein. The sample has tens of thousands of distinct CDR3 sequences; about 9.3% are singletons. This chain joins TRBV4-1 and TRBJ2-7; D may be TRBD2 (6 bases). Sequencing input: PBMCs. This receptor was obtained from a woman aged 35 to 49 with HTLV-1-associated myelopathy (HAM/TSP). The CDR3 DNA sequence: TGCGCCAGCAGCCAAGATCGGGGGTCCCCCCCCTACGAGCAGTACTTC. This gives the protein CASSQDRGSPPYEQYF.